One T cell receptor beta chain is described in this entry. Its cognate antigen is unknown. Donors sampled were nominally healthy, though unrecorded immune exposures were likely. This CDR3 is built from 15 residues. Trimming removed 1 base at V and 1 base at J, with 10 bases between. In germline, CDR1 is SGHTA, CDR2 FQGNSA. This specimen belongs to a study of cytomegalovirus exposure and HLA in healthy donors. Overall study: Previous work identified roughly 120 million unique TCR beta sequences from 150 million to 200 million T cells. General study results and limits: In a later analysis, TCR association rates varied by HLA locus: DRB1 most, HLA-C fewest. The study found most TCR sequences rare, yet found some public TCRs in many donors.

PCR involved 60 Vbeta and 13 Jbeta primers. This table comes from immunoSEQ multiplex PCR, and its TCRdb copy is limited to in-frame clones, with some not included. The sample comprises 110,000 to 150,000 clones, about 84% of which are singletons, and about 2.5% rests with the top ten. The material sequenced was PBMCs. The chain employs TRBV7-2 and TRBJ1-1; a possible D gene is TRBD1 (6 bases). The clonotype originates from a woman between 18 and 29 years old in good health and CMV-seropositive. The CDR3 bases are TGTGCCAGCAGCTTAGACTCCAGGGGGAACACTGAAGCTTTCTTT. It translates to CASSLDSRGNTEAFF.